The clone carrying this TCR beta chain was recorded a few times. This sample was taken from a study of identical twins. The CDR3 consists of 17 residues. V lost 6 bases and J 4 bases, leaving 22 bases between the germline ends. In germline, CDR1 is MNHEY, CDR2 SVGEGT. MiXCR was run by TCRdb on the 5' RACE reads, yielding one entry per CDR3 protein. The repertoire holds 1.5 million or so distinct CDR3 sequences, with 32% as singletons. Sequenced input: cord blood. The rearrangement uses TRBV6-2 or TRBV6-3 and TRBJ2-1, with D possibly TRBD2 on 6 matching bases. This receptor was taken from a newborn girl in good health. CDR3 residues: CASRVTLGRLGYNEQFF. The DNA for the CDR3 is TGTGCCAGCAGAGTAACCCTGGGGAGGCTTGGATACAATGAGCAGTTCTTC.